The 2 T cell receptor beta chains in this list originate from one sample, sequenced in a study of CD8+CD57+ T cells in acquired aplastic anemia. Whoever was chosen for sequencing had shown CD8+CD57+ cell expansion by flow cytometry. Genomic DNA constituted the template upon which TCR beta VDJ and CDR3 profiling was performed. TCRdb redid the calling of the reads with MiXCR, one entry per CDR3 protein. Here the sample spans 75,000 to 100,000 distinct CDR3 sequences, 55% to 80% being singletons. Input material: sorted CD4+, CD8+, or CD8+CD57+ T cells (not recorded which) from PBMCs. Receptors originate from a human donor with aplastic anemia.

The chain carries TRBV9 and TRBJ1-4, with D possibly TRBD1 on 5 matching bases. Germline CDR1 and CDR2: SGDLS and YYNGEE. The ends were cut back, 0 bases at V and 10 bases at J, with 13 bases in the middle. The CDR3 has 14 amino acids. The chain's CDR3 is CASSVEGTGGKLFF. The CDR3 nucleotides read TGTGCCAGCAGCGTAGAGGGGACGGGGGGAAAACTGTTTTTT.

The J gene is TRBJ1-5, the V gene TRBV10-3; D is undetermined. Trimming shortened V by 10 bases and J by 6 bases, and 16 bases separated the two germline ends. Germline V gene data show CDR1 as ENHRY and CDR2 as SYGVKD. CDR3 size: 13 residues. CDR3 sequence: CATQMLGGQPQHF. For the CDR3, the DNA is TGTGCCACCCAAATGTTGGGTGGTCAGCCCCAGCATTTT.